This T cell receptor beta chain was found in a study of identical twins. This clonotype appeared a few times. Antigen specificity is unknown. TCRdb used MiXCR to reprocess the 5' RACE reads, holding one entry per CDR3 protein. The sample lists 550,000 to 800,000 distinct CDR3 sequences; 7% to 7.5% were seen once. The study, taken as a whole, reports: Weaker excess sharing between twins was seen in beta out-of-frame sequences. Fewer insertions were carried by abundant cord blood beta clonotypes, but none was seen in memory repertoires.

The germline CDR1 and CDR2 sequences are KGHDR and SFDVKD. J lost 8 bases, V lost 2 bases, and 4 bases had no gene match. The CDR3 contains 13 residues. The same specimen was also included in a second study, on yellow fever vaccine responses in identical twins. That source adds: In identical twins, vaccine T cell responses appeared partly shared and partly individual.

What was sequenced was PBMCs. This TCR came from a woman between 18 and 29 years old in good health. The chain is built from TRBV24-1 and TRBJ1-1, with 7 positions matching TRBD1. CDR3 DNA sequence: TGTGCCACCAGTGATTCAGGGGGGGAAGAAGCTTTCTTT. It translates to CATSDSGGEEAFF.